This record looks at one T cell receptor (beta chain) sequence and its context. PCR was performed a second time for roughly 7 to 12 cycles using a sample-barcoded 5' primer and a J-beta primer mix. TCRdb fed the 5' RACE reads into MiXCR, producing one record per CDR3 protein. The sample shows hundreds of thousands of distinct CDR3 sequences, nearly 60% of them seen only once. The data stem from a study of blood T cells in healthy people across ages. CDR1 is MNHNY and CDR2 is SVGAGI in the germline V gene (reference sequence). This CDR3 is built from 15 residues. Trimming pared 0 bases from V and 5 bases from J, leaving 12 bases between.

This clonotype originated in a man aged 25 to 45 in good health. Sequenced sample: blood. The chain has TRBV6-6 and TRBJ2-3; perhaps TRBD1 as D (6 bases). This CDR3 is CASSYSMQGKDTQYF. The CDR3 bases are TGTGCCAGCAGTTACTCGATGCAGGGGAAAGATACGCAGTATTTT.